The sequence of this T cell receptor beta chain was determined in a study of T cell changes during pregnancy in multiple sclerosis. TCRdb keeps only in-frame clones here, not all; method: immunoSEQ multiplex PCR. The sample yields about 69,000 clones, around 92% seen once. The CDR3 runs to 12 residues. CDR1 is GTSNPN, CDR2 SVGIG, per germline (reference sequence). With 5 bases clipped from V and 5 bases from J, the junction kept 4 bases outside the gene matches. Here the sequenced sample was peripheral blood, taken in the third trimester of pregnancy. The TCR originated in a female donor in good health, enrolled as a control in a pregnancy study. V gene TRBV30 combines with J gene TRBJ2-7, with 9 nucleotides matching TRBD1. CDR3 sequence: CAWRTGGHEQYF. The CDR3 DNA reads TGTGCCTGGCGTACAGGGGGCCACGAGCAGTACTTC.